This is a list of T cell receptor beta chains from one sample in a study of T cell repertoires in cytomegalovirus infection. TCRdb re-derived calls from the reads in MiXCR, one entry per CDR3 protein. Among around 800,000 distinct CDR3 sequences listed, approximately 29% were seen once. The antigens of these receptors remain unknown. The sequences come from cultured CD8+ T cells from PBMCs, collected from culture after CMV antigen stimulation. These receptors were obtained from a human donor in good health (CMV status not recorded). Some clones in this sample may be carry-over from other donors' samples. Both conserved end residues are part of each CDR3. D genes are given only for firm matches. Rows may omit the clone size; those that give it use once, few, many or a size class.

d_gene: NA
v_gene: TRBV20-1
j_gene: TRBJ2-5
abundance: NA
CDR3nt: TGCAGTGCCGTTGTCCGCCCGGTCGTAGAGACCCAGTACTTC
CDR3aa: CSAVVRPVVETQYF

d_gene: NA
v_gene: TRBV19
j_gene: TRBJ2-1
abundance: NA
CDR3nt: TGTGCCAGTAGTATAGAGGGATCCTCCTACAATGAGCAGTTCTTC
CDR3aa: CASSIEGSSYNEQFF

d_gene: NA
v_gene: TRBV29-1
j_gene: TRBJ1-2
abundance: NA
CDR3nt: TGCAGCGCGAAAGTAGGGGATTTCTATGGCTACACCTTC
CDR3aa: CSAKVGDFYGYTF

d_gene: NA
v_gene: TRBV5-4
j_gene: TRBJ2-7
abundance: few
CDR3nt: TGTGCCAGCAGCCTACGGGACGGCAGATACTCCTACGAGCAGTACTTC
CDR3aa: CASSLRDGRYSYEQYF

d_gene: TRBD2
v_gene: TRBV6-6
j_gene: TRBJ2-2
abundance: NA
CDR3nt: TGTGCCATCCCCCGACGGGAGGGGACCGGGGAGCTGTTTTTT
CDR3aa: CAIPRREGTGELFF

d_gene: NA
v_gene: TRBV29-1
j_gene: TRBJ1-4
abundance: NA
CDR3nt: TGCAGCGTAGTGGAGCCGATACATGGAAAACTGTTTTTT
CDR3aa: CSVVEPIHGKLFF

d_gene: NA
v_gene: TRBV29-1
j_gene: TRBJ1-2
abundance: NA
CDR3nt: TGCAGCGTGGACAGTGAGAAGTATGGCTACACCTTC
CDR3aa: CSVDSEKYGYTF

d_gene: NA
v_gene: TRBV4-1
j_gene: TRBJ1-5
abundance: few
CDR3nt: TGCGCCAGCAGCCAAGAAGAAACGATTAGAGATTACGGATCCAATCAGCCCCAGCATTTT
CDR3aa: CASSQEETIRDYGSNQPQHF

d_gene: TRBD1
v_gene: TRBV4-1
j_gene: TRBJ1-6
abundance: NA
CDR3nt: TGCGCCAGCAGCCCGGGACAGGTTCGATCACCCCTCCACTTT
CDR3aa: CASSPGQVRSPLHF

d_gene: TRBD1
v_gene: TRBV12-3/TRBV12-4
j_gene: TRBJ2-7
abundance: NA
CDR3nt: TGTGCCAGCAGTCCACCGACAGGGGTCTACGAGCAGTACTTC
CDR3aa: CASSPPTGVYEQYF

d_gene: TRBD2
v_gene: TRBV28
j_gene: TRBJ2-7
abundance: NA
CDR3nt: TGTGCCAGCGGGTTAGCGGGGGGCCTTGGCTACGAGCAGTACTTC
CDR3aa: CASGLAGGLGYEQYF

d_gene: TRBD2
v_gene: TRBV13
j_gene: TRBJ2-1
abundance: NA
CDR3nt: TGTGCCAGCAGCCCGGGACTAGGCGATGAGCAGTTCTTC
CDR3aa: CASSPGLGDEQFF

d_gene: NA
v_gene: TRBV6-6
j_gene: TRBJ2-2
abundance: many
CDR3nt: TGTGCCAGCAGTTACTTGGGGGCCGGGGAGCTGTTTTTT
CDR3aa: CASSYLGAGELFF

d_gene: NA
v_gene: TRBV20-1
j_gene: TRBJ2-1
abundance: NA
CDR3nt: TGCAGTGCTAACGCGAATGAGCAGTTCTTC
CDR3aa: CSANANEQFF

d_gene: NA
v_gene: TRBV20-1
j_gene: TRBJ2-5
abundance: NA
CDR3nt: TGCAGTGCTCCCGGGGGGCGACAAGAGACCCAGTACTTC
CDR3aa: CSAPGGRQETQYF

d_gene: TRBD1
v_gene: TRBV7-6
j_gene: TRBJ2-6
abundance: few
CDR3nt: TGTGCCAGCAGCGCCGGACAGGGGATTGGGGCCAACGTCCTGACTTTC
CDR3aa: CASSAGQGIGANVLTF

d_gene: NA
v_gene: TRBV13
j_gene: TRBJ1-6
abundance: once
CDR3nt: TGTGCCAGCAGCTTAGGCATAGTGGCGAGCTCCTATAATTCACCCCTCCACTTT
CDR3aa: CASSLGIVASSYNSPLHF

d_gene: TRBD1
v_gene: TRBV2
j_gene: TRBJ1-1
abundance: few
CDR3nt: TGTGCCAACTTACAGGGGGCAAACACTGAAGCTTTCTTT
CDR3aa: CANLQGANTEAFF

d_gene: TRBD2
v_gene: TRBV19
j_gene: TRBJ2-1
abundance: NA
CDR3nt: TGTGCCAGTAGTACGGGACTAGCGGGGGGCAGGAGCTCCTACAATGAGCAGTTCTTC
CDR3aa: CASSTGLAGGRSSYNEQFF

d_gene: TRBD2
v_gene: TRBV9
j_gene: TRBJ2-1
abundance: few
CDR3nt: TGTGCCAGCAGCGTATCTAGCGGGGGGCGGGATGAGCAGTTCTTC
CDR3aa: CASSVSSGGRDEQFF

d_gene: NA
v_gene: TRBV19
j_gene: TRBJ1-1
abundance: few
CDR3nt: TGTGCCAGTAGGGTCAACAGGAGAATGAACACTGAAGCTTTCTTT
CDR3aa: CASRVNRRMNTEAFF

d_gene: NA
v_gene: TRBV5-5
j_gene: TRBJ2-1
abundance: NA
CDR3nt: TGTGCCAGCAGCTTGCGTGGAGGAGACACGGGGGTCTACAATGAGCAGTTCTTC
CDR3aa: CASSLRGGDTGVYNEQFF

d_gene: NA
v_gene: TRBV9
j_gene: TRBJ1-2
abundance: NA
CDR3nt: TGTGCCAGCGGATTCGACGGGAACTATGGCTACACCTTC
CDR3aa: CASGFDGNYGYTF

d_gene: NA
v_gene: TRBV9
j_gene: TRBJ2-1
abundance: once
CDR3nt: TGTGCCAGCAGCGTAGGGGTGGGGGGTGGCAATGAGCAGTTCTTC
CDR3aa: CASSVGVGGGNEQFF

d_gene: TRBD2
v_gene: TRBV7-4
j_gene: TRBJ2-5
abundance: many
CDR3nt: TGTGCCAGCAGCTTGGGACTAGCGGGGGGGTACCAAGAGACCCAGTACTTC
CDR3aa: CASSLGLAGGYQETQYF

d_gene: NA
v_gene: TRBV28
j_gene: TRBJ2-3
abundance: once
CDR3nt: TGTGCCAGCAATAATAGACAGGGCACAGATACGCAGTATTTT
CDR3aa: CASNNRQGTDTQYF

d_gene: TRBD2
v_gene: TRBV12-3/TRBV12-4
j_gene: TRBJ2-1
abundance: NA
CDR3nt: TGTGCCAGCAGTTTAACTGGCGGGGGGGCCTACAATGAGCAGTTCTTC
CDR3aa: CASSLTGGGAYNEQFF

d_gene: NA
v_gene: TRBV6-5
j_gene: TRBJ2-1
abundance: few
CDR3nt: TGTGCCAGCAGTTACTCCGAGAACAATGAGCAGTTCTTC
CDR3aa: CASSYSENNEQFF

d_gene: TRBD1
v_gene: TRBV27
j_gene: TRBJ1-5
abundance: NA
CDR3nt: TGTGCCAGCAGGGGGATGACAGGGGGGGATCAGCCCCAGCATTTT
CDR3aa: CASRGMTGGDQPQHF

d_gene: NA
v_gene: TRBV12-3/TRBV12-4
j_gene: TRBJ1-2
abundance: NA
CDR3nt: TGTGCCAGCAGGCCCACCGACCGGACCTATGGCTACACCTTC
CDR3aa: CASRPTDRTYGYTF

d_gene: TRBD2
v_gene: TRBV4-1
j_gene: TRBJ2-5
abundance: NA
CDR3nt: TGCGCCAGCAGCCAGTCGGGACTAGCGGCTCAAGAGACCCAGTACTTC
CDR3aa: CASSQSGLAAQETQYF

d_gene: TRBD1
v_gene: TRBV28
j_gene: TRBJ1-5
abundance: NA
CDR3nt: TGTGCCAGCAGCCCCCTACAGGGGGGGCAGCCCCAGCATTTT
CDR3aa: CASSPLQGGQPQHF

d_gene: NA
v_gene: TRBV7-9
j_gene: TRBJ2-6
abundance: NA
CDR3nt: TGTGCCAGCAGTGCAGGGTTTAGGTCTGGGGCCAACGTCCTGACTTTC
CDR3aa: CASSAGFRSGANVLTF